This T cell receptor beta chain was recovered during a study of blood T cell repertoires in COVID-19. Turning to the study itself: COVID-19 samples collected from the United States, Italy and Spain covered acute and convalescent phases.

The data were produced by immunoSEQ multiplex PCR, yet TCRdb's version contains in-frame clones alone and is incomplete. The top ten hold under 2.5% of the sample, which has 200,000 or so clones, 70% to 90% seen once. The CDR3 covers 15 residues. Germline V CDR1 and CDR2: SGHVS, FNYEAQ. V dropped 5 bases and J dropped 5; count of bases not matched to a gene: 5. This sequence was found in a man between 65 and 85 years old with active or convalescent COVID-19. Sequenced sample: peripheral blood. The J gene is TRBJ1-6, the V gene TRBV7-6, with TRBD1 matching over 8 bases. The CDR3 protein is CASSTGQGNNSPLHF. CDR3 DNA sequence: TGTGCCAGCAGCACAGGACAGGGAAATAATTCACCCCTCCACTTT. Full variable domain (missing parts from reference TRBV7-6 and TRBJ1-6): GAGVSQSPRYKVTKRGQDVALRCDPISGHVSLYWYRQALGQGPEFLTYFNYEAQQDKSGLPNDRFSAERPEGSISTLTIQRTEQRDSAMYRCASSTGQGNNSPLHFGNGTRLTVT.